This T cell receptor (beta chain) was obtained from a study of cytomegalovirus exposure and HLA in healthy donors. Study conclusions and caveats: Investigators reported more than 150 TCR beta chains as tied to cytomegalovirus.

PCR amplification relied on 60 Vbeta primers (plus 13 Jbeta primers). Clones were read by immunoSEQ multiplex PCR, and TCRdb kept only the in-frame ones, dropping some. The sample lists about 110,000 clones, roughly 80% occurring once. The CDR3 spans 18 residues. As concerns this clone: Its antigen remains unidentified.

This sequence joins TRBV21-1 and TRBJ2-3; the DNA was not compared with TRBD1, the D call given in the table. TRBV21-1 is deemed a pseudogene. The receptor was isolated from a man aged 35 to 55 in good health and CMV-seronegative. Specimen: PBMCs. The chain's CDR3 is CASSPEERGRESTDTQYF. CDR3 sequence (DNA): TGTGCCAGCAGCCCCGAGGAAAGGGGTCGCGAGAGCACAGATACGCAGTATTTT.